These 2 T cell receptor beta chains came from one sample sequenced in a study of blood T cell repertoires in COVID-19. Some clones are missing from TCRdb's copy, which holds only in-frame ones; the method was immunoSEQ multiplex PCR. Here the sample spans about 160,000 clones, roughly 84% being singletons. The specimen sequenced was peripheral blood. The receptors were sampled from an older woman with COVID-19, enrolled during active disease.

The rearrangement joins TRBV18 to TRBJ1-2, with a tentative D call TRBD1 (5 bases). The CDR3 contains 14 residues. Germline CDR1 is KGHSH and CDR2 is LQKENI. V was pared by 5 bases and J by 0 bases, with 10 bases between. CDR3 sequence reads: CASSVTDTNYGYTF. The CDR3 region has the DNA TGTGCCAGCTCAGTGACGGACACTAACTATGGCTACACCTTC.

This clone was counted a few times. This sequence joins TRBV24-1 and TRBJ1-4; 9 bases map to TRBD1. In germline, CDR1 is KGHDR, CDR2 SFDVKD. J was trimmed by 3 bases and V by 4 bases; bases with no gene match: 8. The CDR3 has 17 residues. The CDR3 reads CATSDPGQGRANEKLFF. CDR3 nucleotides: TGTGCCACCAGTGACCCTGGACAGGGGAGGGCTAATGAAAAACTGTTTTTT.